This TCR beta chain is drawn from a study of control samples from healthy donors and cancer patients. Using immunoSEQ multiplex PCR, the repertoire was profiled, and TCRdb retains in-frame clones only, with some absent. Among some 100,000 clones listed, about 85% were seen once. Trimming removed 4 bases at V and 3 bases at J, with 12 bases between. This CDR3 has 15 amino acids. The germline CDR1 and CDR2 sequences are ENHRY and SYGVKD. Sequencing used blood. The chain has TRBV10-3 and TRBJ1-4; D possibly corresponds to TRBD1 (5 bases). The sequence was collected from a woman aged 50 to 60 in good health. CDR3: CAISGQRGSNEKLFF. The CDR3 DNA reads TGTGCCATCAGTGGCCAAAGGGGATCTAATGAAAAACTGTTTTTT.